This T cell receptor (beta chain) was identified during a study of blood T cell repertoires in COVID-19. Across the whole study: Both acute and convalescent COVID-19 samples were obtained from the United States, Italy and Spain. T cells, B-cell-depleted T cells, or PBMCs supplied cDNA or gDNA.

The participants were between about 18 and 90 years old and came from about two dozen US areas. Each participant's cohort was designated according to participant-reported clinical history. TCRdb's copy holds only in-frame clones and misses some; the assay was immunoSEQ multiplex PCR. The table shows more than 250,000 clones, with 70% to 90% occurring only once. This CDR3 has 13 residues. Trimming took 6 bases from V and 4 from J, leaving 7 bases between them. Per the germline V gene, CDR1 is MGHDK and CDR2 is SYGVNS. The TCR sequence derives from a woman aged 35 to 49 with acute COVID-19. The specimen was PBMCs or T cells enriched from blood (not recorded which). The chain couples TRBV25-1 to TRBJ1-6, with D tentatively TRBD1 (6 bases). CDR3 residues: CASRQGYNSPLHF. CDR3 coding DNA: TGTGCCAGCAGACAGGGTTATAATTCACCCCTCCACTTT.